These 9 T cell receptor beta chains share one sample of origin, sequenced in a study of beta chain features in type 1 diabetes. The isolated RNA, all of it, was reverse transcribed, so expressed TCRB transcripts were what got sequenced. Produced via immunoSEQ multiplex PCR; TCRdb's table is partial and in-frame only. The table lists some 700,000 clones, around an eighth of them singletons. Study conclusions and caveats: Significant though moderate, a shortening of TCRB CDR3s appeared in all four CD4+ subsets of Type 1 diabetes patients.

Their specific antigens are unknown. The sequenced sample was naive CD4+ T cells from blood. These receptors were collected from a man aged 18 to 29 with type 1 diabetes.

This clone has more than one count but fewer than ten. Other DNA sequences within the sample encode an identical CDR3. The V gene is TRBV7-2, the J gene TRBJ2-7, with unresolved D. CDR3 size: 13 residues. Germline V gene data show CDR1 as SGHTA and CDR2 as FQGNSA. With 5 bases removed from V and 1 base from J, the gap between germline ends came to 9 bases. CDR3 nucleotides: TGTGCCAGCAGCCCATCTGGTTCCTACGAGCAGTACTTC. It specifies CASSPSGSYEQYF. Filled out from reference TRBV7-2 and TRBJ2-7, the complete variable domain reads GAGVSQSPSNKVTEKGKDVELRCDPISGHTALYWYRQSLGQGLEFLIYFQGNSAPDKSGLPSDRFSAERTGGSVSTLTIQRTQQEDSAVYLCASSPSGSYEQYFGPGTRLTVT.

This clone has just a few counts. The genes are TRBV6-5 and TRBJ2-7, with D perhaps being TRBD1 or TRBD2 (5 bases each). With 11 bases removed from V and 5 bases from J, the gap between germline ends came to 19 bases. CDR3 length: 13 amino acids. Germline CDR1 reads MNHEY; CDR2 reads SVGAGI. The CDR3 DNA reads TGTGCCGCCACCGGGGCAGGGTTCCACGAGCAGTACTTC. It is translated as CAATGAGFHEQYF.

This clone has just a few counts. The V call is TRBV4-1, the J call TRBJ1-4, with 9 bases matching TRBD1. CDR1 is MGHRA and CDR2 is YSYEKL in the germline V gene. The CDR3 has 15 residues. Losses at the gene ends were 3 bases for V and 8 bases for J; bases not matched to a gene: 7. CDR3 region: CASSHWDRVEEKLFF. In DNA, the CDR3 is TGCGCCAGCAGCCACTGGGACAGGGTAGAAGAAAAACTGTTTTTT.

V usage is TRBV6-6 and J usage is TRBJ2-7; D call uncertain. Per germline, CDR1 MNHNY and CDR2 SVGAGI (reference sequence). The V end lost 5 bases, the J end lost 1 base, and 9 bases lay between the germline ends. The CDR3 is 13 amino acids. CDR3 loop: CASSTDGSYEQYF. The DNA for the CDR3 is TGTGCCAGCAGTACCGATGGGTCCTACGAGCAGTACTTC.

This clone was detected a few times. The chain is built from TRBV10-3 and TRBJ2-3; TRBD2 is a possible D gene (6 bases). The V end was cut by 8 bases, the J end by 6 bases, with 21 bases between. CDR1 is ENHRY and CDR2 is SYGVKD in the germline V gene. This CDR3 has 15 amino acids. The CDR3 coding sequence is TGTGCCATCGGGCAGCGGGCCTTCTCGTTGGATACGCAGTATTTT. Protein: CAIGQRAFSLDTQYF.

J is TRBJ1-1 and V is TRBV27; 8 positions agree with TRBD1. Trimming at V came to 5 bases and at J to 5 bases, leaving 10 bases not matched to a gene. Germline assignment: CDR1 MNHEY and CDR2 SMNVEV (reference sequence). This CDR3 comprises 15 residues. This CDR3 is CASSPDRGWGTEAFF. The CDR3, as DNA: TGTGCCAGCAGTCCTGACAGGGGATGGGGAACTGAAGCTTTCTTT.

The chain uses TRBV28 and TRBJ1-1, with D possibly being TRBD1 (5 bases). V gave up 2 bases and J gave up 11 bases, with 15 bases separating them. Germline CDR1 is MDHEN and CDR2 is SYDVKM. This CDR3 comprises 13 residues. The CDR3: CASSLTQVGMAFF. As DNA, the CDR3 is TGTGCCAGCAGTTTAACACAGGTCGGCATGGCTTTCTTT.

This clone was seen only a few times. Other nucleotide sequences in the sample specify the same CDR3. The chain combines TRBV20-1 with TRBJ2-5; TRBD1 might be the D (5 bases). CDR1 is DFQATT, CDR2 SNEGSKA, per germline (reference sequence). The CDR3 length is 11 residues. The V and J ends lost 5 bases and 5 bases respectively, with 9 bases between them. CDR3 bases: TGCAGTGCTGCAAGGGGTGAGACCCAGTACTTC. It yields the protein CSAARGETQYF.

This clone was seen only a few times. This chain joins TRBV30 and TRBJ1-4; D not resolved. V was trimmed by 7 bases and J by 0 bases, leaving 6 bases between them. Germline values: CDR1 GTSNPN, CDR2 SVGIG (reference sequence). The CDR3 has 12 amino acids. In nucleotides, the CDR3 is TGTGCCTTCGCATCAACTAATGAAAAACTGTTTTTT. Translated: CAFASTNEKLFF.